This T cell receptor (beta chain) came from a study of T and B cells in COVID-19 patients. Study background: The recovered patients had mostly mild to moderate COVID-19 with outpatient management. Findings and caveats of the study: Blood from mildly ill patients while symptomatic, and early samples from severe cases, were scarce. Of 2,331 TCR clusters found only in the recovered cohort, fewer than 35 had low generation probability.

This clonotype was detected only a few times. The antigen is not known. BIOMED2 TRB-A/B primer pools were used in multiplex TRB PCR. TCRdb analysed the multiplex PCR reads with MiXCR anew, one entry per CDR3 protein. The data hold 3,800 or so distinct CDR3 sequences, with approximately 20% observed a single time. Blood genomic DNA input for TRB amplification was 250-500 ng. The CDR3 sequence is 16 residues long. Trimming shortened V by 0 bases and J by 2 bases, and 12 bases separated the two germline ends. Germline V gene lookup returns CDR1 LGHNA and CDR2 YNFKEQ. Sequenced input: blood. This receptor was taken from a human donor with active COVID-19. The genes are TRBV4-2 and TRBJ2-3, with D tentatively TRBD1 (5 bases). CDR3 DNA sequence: TGTGCCAGCAGCCAAGAGATTATCAGGGTCACAGATACGCAGTATTTT. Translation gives CASSQEIIRVTDTQYF.